This T cell receptor beta chain is from a study of blood T cell repertoires in COVID-19. This CDR3 has 14 amino acids. CDR1 is SGHTS, CDR2 YDEGEE, per germline. V dropped 3 bases and J dropped 1; count of bases not matched to a gene: 1. The table came from immunoSEQ multiplex PCR; TCRdb's copy has only in-frame clones and leaves some out. The sample includes under 200,000 clones, approximately 91% of them seen just once. The sequenced sample consisted of peripheral blood. This clonotype originated in a man aged 18-30 years with COVID-19, enrolled during active disease. V is TRBV5-8 and J is TRBJ2-3; TRBD1 matches 8 bases. The CDR3 DNA reads as TGTGCCAGCAGCTCGGGACAGGGCACAGATACGCAGTATTTT. This codes for CASSSGQGTDTQYF.